This is a list of T cell receptor beta chains from one sample in a study of blood T cell repertoires in COVID-19. Assay used: immunoSEQ multiplex PCR; TCRdb lists only in-frame clones, some missing. This sample carries 35,000 or so clones, approximately 87% of them seen once, and the ten largest clones take 12%. Material: peripheral blood. All receptors derive from a man aged 65-85 years with acute or convalescent COVID-19. The CDR3 runs from the conserved cysteine through the conserved F or W. Fields, in order: V gene, D gene, J gene, clone size, CDR3 length, CDR3 DNA, CDR3 protein. The D gene is left open where the match is weak. Clone size appears in some rows only: once, few, many, or a class for an expanded clone.

TRBV10-2	TRBD2	TRBJ2-1	NA	14	TGCGCCACCTTTTTAGCGGGATTTTCAAATGAGCAGTTCTTC	CATFLAGFSNEQFF
TRBV27	NA	TRBJ2-3	NA	14	TGTGCCAGCAGTACTCGACAGGCCGGAGATACGCAGTATTTT	CASSTRQAGDTQYF
TRBV11-2	TRBD1	TRBJ1-5	NA	19	TGTGCCAGCAGCAAACACCAAACACCGGGACAGGGTGGCAATCAGCCCCAGCATTTT	CASSKHQTPGQGGNQPQHF
TRBV5-1	NA	TRBJ2-3	once	16	TGCGCCAGCAGCTGGAACTCGGGGGACGGCACAGATACGCAGTATTTT	CASSWNSGDGTDTQYF
TRBV11-2	NA	TRBJ2-7	NA	14	TGTGCCAGCAGCTTTACAGGTCCCGTGTCGGGGCAGTACTTC	CASSFTGPVSGQYF
TRBV4-1	TRBD2	TRBJ2-1	NA	17	TGCGCCAGCAGCCTACTGAAACTAGCGGGAGTAGGCGATGAGCAGTTCTTC	CASSLLKLAGVGDEQFF
TRBV19	TRBD1	TRBJ1-2	NA	14	TGTGCCAGTAGTATGGGGGACAGGCTCTATGGCTACACCTTC	CASSMGDRLYGYTF
TRBV7-2	TRBD2	TRBJ2-1	NA	12	TGTGCCAGCAGCTTATACCAGCGGGAGCCGTTCTTC	CASSLYQREPFF
TRBV7-2	NA	TRBJ1-3	once	17	TGTGCCAGCAGCCTAAGAAGTCAGGGCTTCGCGGGAAACACCATATATTTT	CASSLRSQGFAGNTIYF
TRBV4-3	TRBD2	TRBJ2-7	NA	18	TGCGCCAGCAGCCAAGTAGGCCCGGCTAGCGGGAGCCCCTACGAGCAGTACTTC	CASSQVGPASGSPYEQYF
TRBV5-1	NA	TRBJ1-3	NA	15	TGCGCCAGCAGCTTGGGGGACACTTCTGGAAACACCATATATTTT	CASSLGDTSGNTIYF
TRBV7-9	NA	TRBJ1-1	NA	16	TGTGCCAGCAGCCTAAAGGTGGTAGGATTAAGGGGTGAAGCTTTCTTT	CASSLKVVGLRGEAFF
TRBV7-2	TRBD1	TRBJ2-1	NA	13	TGTGCCAGCAGCACGGACAGGGGCGATGAGCAGTTCTTC	CASSTDRGDEQFF
TRBV18	NA	TRBJ2-5	NA	14	TGTGCCAGCTCACCAGCGGGGTATCAGGAGACCCAGTACTTC	CASSPAGYQETQYF
TRBV25-1	TRBD1	TRBJ1-3	once	15	TGTGCCAGCAGTGACCATGACAGGGCTGGAAACACCATATATTTT	CASSDHDRAGNTIYF
TRBV14	NA	TRBJ2-1	NA	16	TGTGCCAGCAGCCAAAACGACAGCCCATACTACAATGAGCAGTTCTTC	CASSQNDSPYYNEQFF
TRBV9	TRBD2	TRBJ2-3	once	16	TGTGCCAGCAGCGCCCTCTGGGAGGGAAGCACAGATACGCAGTATTTT	CASSALWEGSTDTQYF
TRBV5-4	NA	TRBJ1-5	NA	16	TGTGCCAGCAGCTTGGGGGGGAGGTCGGGCAATCAGCCCCAGCATTTT	CASSLGGRSGNQPQHF
TRBV7-2	NA	TRBJ2-7	NA	13	TGTGCCAGCAGCTTCCGAGGGGGCTACGAGCAGTACTTC	CASSFRGGYEQYF
TRBV5-1	NA	TRBJ2-7	NA	15	TGCGCCAGCAGCTTGTCGGCCAGAGGGTCCTACGAGCAGTACTTC	CASSLSARGSYEQYF
TRBV7-2	NA	TRBJ1-5	NA	13	TGTGCCAGCAGCACTGCACCTCAAGGGGGCCAGCATTTT	CASSTAPQGGQHF
TRBV27	NA	TRBJ1-5	NA	14	TGTGCCAGCAGTTTATCCCCAGAGGGTCAGCCCCAGCATTTT	CASSLSPEGQPQHF
TRBV6-5	TRBD1	TRBJ2-5	NA	14	TGTGCCACCACGCGACAGGGCCCTCAGGGACCCCAGTACTTC	CATTRQGPQGPQYF
TRBV4-3	TRBD1	TRBJ2-7	NA	15	TGCGCCAGCAGCCCCCGAGTCAGGGGGCTGGTCGAGCAGTACTTC	CASSPRVRGLVEQYF
TRBV5-1	TRBD1	TRBJ2-5	NA	16	TGCGCCAGCAGCTCCCGAGACAGGGCGACACAAGAGACCCAGTACTTC	CASSSRDRATQETQYF
TRBV7-2	NA	TRBJ2-7	NA	15	TGTGCCAGCAGCCTACTACAGGGAGGGGTATACGAGCAGTACTTC	CASSLLQGGVYEQYF
TRBV19	NA	TRBJ2-2	NA	13	TGTGCCAGCTCAAGGGGGATAGACGGGGAGCTGTTTTTT	CASSRGIDGELFF
TRBV19	TRBD1	TRBJ1-2	once	13	TGTGCCAGTAGTATAGGGACAGGGAGCGGCTACACCTTC	CASSIGTGSGYTF
TRBV18	TRBD2	TRBJ2-3	NA	19	TGTGCCAGCTCACTCCTCACTAGCGGGAGGCCCCTTAGCACAGATACGCAGTATTTT	CASSLLTSGRPLSTDTQYF
TRBV10-3	TRBD2	TRBJ2-1	once	14	TGTGCCACCAAGACTAGCGGGTCCTACAATGAGCAGTTCTTC	CATKTSGSYNEQFF
TRBV5-5	NA	TRBJ1-2	NA	14	TGTGCCAGCAGCTTGACCACACGGGAATATGGCTACACCTTC	CASSLTTREYGYTF
TRBV18	NA	TRBJ2-5	NA	14	TGTGCCAGCTCATCCAGGGAGGAACAAGAGACCCAGTACTTC	CASSSREEQETQYF
TRBV9	TRBD1	TRBJ2-7	NA	16	TGTGCCAGCAGCTCCACCGGGACAGGGGCAGTGGGCGAGCAGTACTTC	CASSSTGTGAVGEQYF
TRBV7-2	NA	TRBJ1-1	NA	14	TGTGCCAGCAGCTTCTTGTATATGAACACTGAAGCTTTCTTT	CASSFLYMNTEAFF
TRBV10-3	TRBD2	TRBJ2-3	NA	17	TGTGCCATCAGTGACCCGACTAGCGGGAGGGTAACAGATACGCAGTATTTT	CAISDPTSGRVTDTQYF
TRBV11-2	NA	TRBJ2-1	NA	14	TGTGCCAGCAGCTTAATGCAGTCCTACAATGAGCAGTTCTTC	CASSLMQSYNEQFF
TRBV7-2	NA	TRBJ1-5	NA	14	TGTGCCAGCAGCTTAGCGCCGGGGGATCAGCCCCAGCATTTT	CASSLAPGDQPQHF
TRBV19	NA	TRBJ1-5	NA	14	TGTGCCAGTAGTGTCAGGGTTGGCAATCAGCCCCAGCATTTT	CASSVRVGNQPQHF
TRBV7-2	TRBD2	TRBJ2-7	once	16	TGTGCCAGCAGCCGCGGCGGGAGCGCCAGCTCCTACGAGCAGTACTTC	CASSRGGSASSYEQYF
TRBV2	TRBD2	TRBJ2-3	once	17	TGTGCCAGCAGTGGGGGTAGGACTAGCGGGAGTGCAGATACGCAGTATTTT	CASSGGRTSGSADTQYF
TRBV10-3	NA	TRBJ2-6	once	15	TGTGCCATCAGTGAAGGGGATACTGGGGCCAACGTCCTGACTTTC	CAISEGDTGANVLTF
TRBV14	TRBD1	TRBJ2-2	NA	15	TGTGCCAGCAGCTCCGGACAGGGGGAGACCGGGGAGCTGTTTTTT	CASSSGQGETGELFF
TRBV5-5	TRBD1	TRBJ1-1	NA	14	TGTGCCAGCAGCGGTACAGGGGGCCAGACTGAAGCTTTCTTT	CASSGTGGQTEAFF
TRBV7-2	NA	TRBJ2-7	NA	13	TGTGCCAGCAGCCCCCTTGGGCCCTACGAGCAGTACTTC	CASSPLGPYEQYF
TRBV12-5	NA	TRBJ2-2	NA	17	TGTGCTAGTGGTGCCAAACGAGGCGCGTCGGGCACCGGGGAGCTGTTTTTT	CASGAKRGASGTGELFF
TRBV28	TRBD2	TRBJ2-7	once	14	TGTGCCAGCAGTCGGACTAGCGGGAACGACGAGCAGTACTTC	CASSRTSGNDEQYF
TRBV7-2	NA	TRBJ1-1	NA	14	TGTGCCAGCAGCTTAGGGGGGCGGGCGACTGAAGCTTTCTTT	CASSLGGRATEAFF
TRBV5-5	TRBD1	TRBJ2-4	NA	14	TGTGCCAGCAGCTCCACAGGGGGCAGAGACATTCAGTACTTC	CASSSTGGRDIQYF
TRBV6-5	NA	TRBJ2-3	NA	15	TGTGCCAGCAGTCCGCCCGCGGCTAGCACAGATACGCAGTATTTT	CASSPPAASTDTQYF
TRBV6-5	NA	TRBJ2-3	NA	13	TGTGCCAGCAGTTACGACGAGGCCCATACGCAGTATTTT	CASSYDEAHTQYF
TRBV5-1	TRBD2	TRBJ2-1	once	15	TGCGCCAGCAGCTTTGGTAGCGGGAGTCTCGATGAGCAGTTCTTC	CASSFGSGSLDEQFF
TRBV5-1	TRBD2	TRBJ2-3	NA	15	TGCGCCAGCAGCACAACTAGCGGGGGCACAGATACGCAGTATTTT	CASSTTSGGTDTQYF
TRBV2	NA	TRBJ1-4	NA	16	TGTGCCAGCAGTGCGGGACTACTCACAACTAATGAAAAACTGTTTTTT	CASSAGLLTTNEKLFF
TRBV16	NA	TRBJ1-5	NA	15	TGTGCCAGCAGCCAAGAACAGGGTGTCAATCAGCCCCAGCATTTT	CASSQEQGVNQPQHF
TRBV5-5	NA	TRBJ1-5	NA	14	TGTGCCAGCAGCTTTGGCCCCGGGAATCAGCCCCAGCATTTT	CASSFGPGNQPQHF
TRBV7-9	NA	TRBJ2-3	NA	16	TGTGCCAGCAGCCCGTCGTCGGGGGTAAGCACAGATACGCAGTATTTT	CASSPSSGVSTDTQYF
TRBV4-3	NA	TRBJ2-1	NA	13	TGCGCCAGCTCCTCCCGACTAGAAGGTGAGCAGTTCTTC	CASSSRLEGEQFF
TRBV5-6	NA	TRBJ1-5	NA	14	TGTGCCAGCAGCTTGGGCAGGGGACATCAGCCCCAGCATTTT	CASSLGRGHQPQHF
TRBV5-1	TRBD2	TRBJ2-1	few	15	TGCGCCAGCAGCCCACTAGCGGGAGAAACCAATGAGCAGTTCTTC	CASSPLAGETNEQFF
TRBV27	NA	TRBJ1-2	medium-sized	14	TGTGCCAGCAGTCCGACTGGGAGGGACTATGGCTACACCTTC	CASSPTGRDYGYTF